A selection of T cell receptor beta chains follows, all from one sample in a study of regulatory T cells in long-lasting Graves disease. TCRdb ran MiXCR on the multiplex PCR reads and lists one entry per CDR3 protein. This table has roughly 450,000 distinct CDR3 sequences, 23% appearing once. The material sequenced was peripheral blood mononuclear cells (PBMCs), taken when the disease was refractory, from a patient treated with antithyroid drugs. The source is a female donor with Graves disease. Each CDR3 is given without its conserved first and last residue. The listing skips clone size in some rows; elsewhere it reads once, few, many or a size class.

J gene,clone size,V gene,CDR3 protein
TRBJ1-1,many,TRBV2,ASRDTGGGSEAF
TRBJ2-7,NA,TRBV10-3,AINGGPPYEQY
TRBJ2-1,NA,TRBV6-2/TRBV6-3,ASSYSGLAENEQF
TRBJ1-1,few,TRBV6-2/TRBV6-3,ASTGRAASTEAF
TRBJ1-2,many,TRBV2,ASSEVPGGYGYT
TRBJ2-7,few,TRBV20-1,SASLSAGVYEQY
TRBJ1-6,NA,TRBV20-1,SAREGGSSYNSPLH
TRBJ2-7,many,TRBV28,ASIKGAAVPEQY
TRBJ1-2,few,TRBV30,AWSLDSIYGYT
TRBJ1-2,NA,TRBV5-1,ASSHGTVNGNT
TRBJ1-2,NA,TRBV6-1,ASRAQGLGYT
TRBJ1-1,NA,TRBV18,ASSPTMTGRNTEAF
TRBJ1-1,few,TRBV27,ASSLTGGFSEAF
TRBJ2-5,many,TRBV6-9,ASSYNGGETQY
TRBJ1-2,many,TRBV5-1,ASSTDDSVTYGYT
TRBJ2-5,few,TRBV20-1,SAGVGPGHQETQY
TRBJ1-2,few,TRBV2,ASSSGTGSGYT
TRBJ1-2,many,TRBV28,ASTMKNYGYT
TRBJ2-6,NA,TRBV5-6,ASSLVLAGAGANVLT
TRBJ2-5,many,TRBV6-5,ASSSSSQETQY
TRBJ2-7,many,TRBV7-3,ASSLTGANEQY
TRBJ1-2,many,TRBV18,ASSPLGPPGYT
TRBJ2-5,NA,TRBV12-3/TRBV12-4,ASSFGTRETQY
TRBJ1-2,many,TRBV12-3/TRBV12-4,ASSYRQGGYT
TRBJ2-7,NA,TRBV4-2,ASRQQVESYEQY
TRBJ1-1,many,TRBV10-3,AISEWGLNTEAF
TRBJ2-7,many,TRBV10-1,ASLAVPAYEQY
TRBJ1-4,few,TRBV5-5,ASSSERGRTNEKLF
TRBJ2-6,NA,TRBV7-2,ASSYPTGSAGANVLT
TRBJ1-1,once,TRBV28,ASDPGIGGTEAF
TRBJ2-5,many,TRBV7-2,ASRRGGGETQY
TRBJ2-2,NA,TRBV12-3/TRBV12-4,ASTGTGGPNTGELS